One and the same sample provided the 23 T cell receptor beta chains below, sequenced in a study of blood T cell repertoires in COVID-19. Data came from immunoSEQ multiplex PCR; TCRdb stores just in-frame clones and leaves some out. The sample lists approximately 300,000 clones, about 90% occurring once. The source material was peripheral blood. Receptor source: a young man who had recovered from COVID-19.

The chain joins TRBV5-1 to TRBJ1-2, with unresolved D. CDR1 SGHRS and CDR2 YFSETQ come from the germline V gene. V was pared by 4 bases and J by 2 bases, with 12 bases between. This CDR3 comprises 14 residues. CDR3 protein: CASSTGDGNYGYTF. The CDR3, as DNA: TGCGCCAGCAGCACTGGAGACGGGAACTATGGCTACACCTTC.

V is TRBV29-1 and J is TRBJ2-6, with D possibly TRBD1 on 6 matching bases. Trimming took off 3 bases at V and 4 bases at J, with 10 bases between the two ends. Germline CDR1 SQVTM, CDR2 ANQGSEA. The CDR3 contains 14 residues. DNA of the CDR3: TGCAGCGTTGAGTCAGGGGCCGGGGCCAACGTCCTGACTTTC. This codes for CSVESGAGANVLTF. The whole variable domain, filled in from reference TRBV29-1 and TRBJ2-6, reads SAVISQKPSRDICQRGTSLTIQCQVDSQVTMMFWYRQQPGQSLTLIATANQGSEATYESGFVIDKFPISRPNLTFSTLTVSNMSPEDSSIYLCSVESGAGANVLTFGAGSRLTVL.

CDR3 loop: CAISESRDRGEETQYF. The CDR3 DNA reads as TGTGCCATCAGTGAGTCGAGGGACAGGGGGGAGGAGACCCAGTACTTC. The genes are TRBV10-3 and TRBJ2-5; 11 bases fit TRBD1. The CDR3 runs to 16 residues. Germline trimming cut 0 bases from V and 5 bases from J; bases unmatched to any gene: 5. Germline values: CDR1 ENHRY, CDR2 SYGVKD.

The CDR3 here is CASSQEGGAREKLFF. The CDR3 bases are TGCGCCAGCAGCCAAGAGGGAGGGGCTCGTGAAAAACTGTTTTTT. The chain combines TRBV4-3 with TRBJ1-4, with D possibly being TRBD1 (5 bases). The CDR3 consists of 15 residues. V lost 0 bases to trimming and J lost 7 bases, with 12 bases between them. The V gene's germline CDR1 is LGHNA and CDR2 YSLEER.

The CDR3 bases are TGTGCCACCAGTGACTCCGCACCAAACGGGGAGCAGTACTTC. Its protein is CATSDSAPNGEQYF. The V and J genes are TRBV24-1 and TRBJ2-7, with D unclear. Trimming left V 4 bases short and J 7 bases short, with 16 bases between. CDR1 and CDR2 from the germline V gene are KGHDR and SFDVKD. This CDR3 is built from 14 residues.

This clone came up a few times. The chain couples TRBV9 to TRBJ2-1, with TRBD2 matching 11 bases. The CDR3 covers 14 residues. Germline trimming cut 0 bases from V and 9 bases from J; bases unmatched to any gene: 2. Germline V lookup: CDR1 SGDLS, CDR2 YYNGEE. The CDR3 bases are TGTGCCAGCAGCGTAGATAGCGGGAGGGGTGAGCAGTTCTTC. This gives the protein CASSVDSGRGEQFF.

The chain recombines TRBV11-2 with TRBJ2-2; TRBD2 matches 11 bases. CDR1 SGHAT and CDR2 FQNNGV come from the germline V gene. The CDR3 spans 17 residues. Germline trimming cut 1 base from V and 4 bases from J; bases unmatched to any gene: 5. The CDR3 bases are TGTGCCAGCAGCTTAGGGGTGGGACTAGCGGTCACCGGGGAGCTGTTTTTT. Protein: CASSLGVGLAVTGELFF.

This clone was picked up a small number of times. The chain carries TRBV5-1 and TRBJ1-2, with D perhaps matching TRBD1 (6 bases). Germline-derived CDR1 and CDR2 are SGHRS and YFSETQ. The CDR3 totals 14 residues. The V and J ends lost 2 bases and 5 bases respectively, with 13 bases between them. DNA for the CDR3: TGCGCCAGCAGCTTAGGACAGCAGAATTATGGCTACACCTTC. Its translation: CASSLGQQNYGYTF.

This clone was counted between two and nine times. The rearrangement joins TRBV19 to TRBJ1-4, with D possibly matching TRBD1 (5 bases). Germline lookup yields CDR1 LNHDA and CDR2 SQIVND (reference sequence). Deletions cut 4 bases from V and 8 bases from J, with 14 bases between. This CDR3 region has 14 residues. The CDR3 bases are TGTGCCAGTAGTAATTGGGGCTCGGTGGAAAAACTGTTTTTT. Protein: CASSNWGSVEKLFF.

The J gene is TRBJ2-2, the V gene TRBV5-1, with 7 bases fitting TRBD1. The V gene end was trimmed by 4 bases and the J gene end by 6 bases; junction bases not matched to a gene: 21. The length of the CDR3 is 19 residues. Germline V gives CDR1 SGHRS, CDR2 YFSETQ. CDR3 DNA: TGCGCCAGCAGCCGAACAACACAGGGGAGCCGGGAAGTATCCGGGGAGCTGTTTTTT. Encoded protein: CASSRTTQGSREVSGELFF.

The V call is TRBV19, the J call TRBJ2-7, with D maybe TRBD2 (6 bases). With 9 bases removed from V and 3 bases from J, the gap between germline ends came to 18 bases. This CDR3 has 14 amino acids. Germline V lookup: CDR1 LNHDA, CDR2 SQIVND (reference sequence). The CDR3 coding sequence is TGTGCCAGCTCCCACGGACGGAGGGACTACGAGCAGTACTTC. Translated: CASSHGRRDYEQYF. The full variable domain, completed using reference TRBV19 and TRBJ2-7, is DGGITQSPKYLFRKEGQNVTLSCEQNLNHDAMYWYRQDPGQGLRLIYYSQIVNDFQKGDIAEGYSVSREKKESFPLTVTSAQKNPTAFYLCASSHGRRDYEQYFGPGTRLTVT.

The CDR3 bases are TGTGCCAGCAGTTTGAGGCGGGGAACCGAGCAGTACTTC. Encoded protein: CASSLRRGTEQYF. This chain links TRBV27 with TRBJ2-7; TRBD2 is a possible D gene (6 bases). The germline CDR1 and CDR2 sequences are MNHEY and SMNVEV (reference sequence). CDR3 length: 13 amino acids. The germline V and J ends were trimmed by 3 bases and 6 bases, with 12 bases remaining between them.

This chain links TRBV6-5 with TRBJ1-1, with D hard to call. The germline V gene encodes CDR1 MNHEY and CDR2 SVGAGI. This CDR3 is built from 13 residues. V gave up 6 bases and J gave up 1 base, with 9 bases separating them. The CDR3 is CASSHEGNTEAFF. The CDR3 nucleotides are TGTGCCAGCAGCCACGAGGGGAACACTGAAGCTTTCTTT.

This clone was seen a single time. This CDR3 reads CASSQGTSGGASPNEQFF. CDR3 bases: TGTGCCAGTAGTCAAGGGACTAGCGGGGGGGCGAGCCCCAATGAGCAGTTCTTC. This rearrangement joins TRBV19 to TRBJ2-1; 16 nucleotides agree with TRBD2. Trimming at V came to 5 bases and at J to 6 bases, leaving 10 bases not matched to a gene. CDR3 length: 18 residues. Germline CDR1 and CDR2: LNHDA and SQIVND (reference sequence).

V is TRBV30 and J is TRBJ2-7; tentative D call: TRBD1 (5 bases). Germline assignment: CDR1 GTSNPN and CDR2 SVGIG (reference sequence). With 1 base removed from V and 7 bases from J, the gap between germline ends came to 11 bases. CDR3 size: 12 residues. This CDR3 reads CAWSGQGLEQYF. The CDR3 region has the DNA TGTGCCTGGAGTGGGCAGGGCCTTGAGCAGTACTTC. The full variable domain, rest sourced from reference TRBV30 and TRBJ2-7, is SQTIHQWPATLVQPVGSPLSLECTVEGTSNPNLYWYRQAAGRGLQLLFYSVGIGQISSEVPQNLSASRPQDRQFILSSKKLLLSDSGFYLCAWSGQGLEQYFGPGTRLTVT.

The V and J genes are TRBV3-1 (or the pseudogene TRBV3-2) and TRBJ1-5, with a possible D match to TRBD1 (5 bases). Germline CDR1 reads LGHDT; CDR2 reads YNNKEL (reference sequence). Trimming removed 0 bases from V and 12 bases from J, with 12 bases in between. This CDR3 has 13 residues. The chain's CDR3 is CASSQDWGGRQHF. The DNA of the CDR3 is TGTGCCAGCAGCCAAGATTGGGGGGGACGCCAGCATTTT.

The chain joins TRBV16 to TRBJ2-7; no firm D call. Germline CDR1 KGHSY, CDR2 FQNENV. Trimming cost V 0 bases and J 4 bases, with 4 bases left between them. The CDR3 has 12 residues. The CDR3 reads CASSQSRYEQYF. The CDR3 DNA sequence: TGTGCCAGCAGCCAATCGAGGTACGAGCAGTACTTC.

This clone showed up just once. The rearrangement joins TRBV7-9 to TRBJ2-7; 8 nucleotides match TRBD1. The CDR3 totals 13 residues. Germline values: CDR1 SEHNR, CDR2 FQNEAQ (reference sequence). J lost 5 bases, V lost 3 bases, and 3 bases had no gene match. The CDR3, as DNA: TGTGCCAGCAGCTTTTCAGGGGGCGACGAGCAGTACTTC. This sequence encodes CASSFSGGDEQYF. Filled out from reference TRBV7-9 and TRBJ2-7, the complete variable domain reads DTGVSQNPRHKITKRGQNVTFRCDPISEHNRLYWYRQTLGQGPEFLTYFQNEAQLEKSRLLSDRFSAERPKGSFSTLEIQRTEQGDSAMYLCASSFSGGDEQYFGPGTRLTVT.

This chain joins TRBV5-1 and TRBJ2-2; 7 positions match TRBD2. The length of the CDR3 is 15 residues. V trimming: 3 bases; J trimming: 3 bases; junction bases outside the gene matches: 5. Germline-derived CDR1 and CDR2 are SGHRS and YFSETQ. The CDR3 is CASSSVAGYTGELFF. CDR3 bases: TGCGCCAGCAGCTCCGTAGCGGGTTACACCGGGGAGCTGTTTTTT.

This clone was seen once. The rearrangement joins TRBV4-2 to TRBJ1-6; 8 bases match TRBD1. The CDR3 loop spans 15 amino acids. Losses at the gene ends were 1 base for V and 8 bases for J; bases not matched to a gene: 4. Germline V CDR1 and CDR2: LGHNA, YNFKEQ. The chain's CDR3 is CASSQAGTGDSPLHF. As DNA, the CDR3 is TGTGCCAGCAGCCAAGCTGGGACAGGAGATTCACCCCTCCACTTT.

This chain uses TRBV7-3 with TRBJ2-7; TRBD1 matches 8 bases. Germline CDR1 reads SGHTA; CDR2 reads FQGTGA. V shed 2 bases, J shed 2 bases, and the junction held 17 bases outside the gene matches. The length of the CDR3 is 19 residues. The CDR3 DNA reads TGTGCCAGCAGCTTACAAGGGACCGGGACAGGTTCCATTACCTACGAGCAGTACTTC. Its translation is CASSLQGTGTGSITYEQYF.

This clone has just one count. V usage is TRBV4-1 and J usage is TRBJ2-1, with D hard to call. The CDR3 covers 17 residues. Germline CDR1 and CDR2: MGHRA and YSYEKL. Trimming cost V 0 bases and J 0 bases, with 12 bases left between them. Here the CDR3 DNA reads TGCGCCAGCAGCCAAGAACGTTTGCGGAACTCCTACAATGAGCAGTTCTTC. It translates to CASSQERLRNSYNEQFF.

The CDR3 protein is CASSDSGRGETQYF. The DNA for the CDR3 is TGTGCCAGCAGTGATAGCGGTCGAGGGGAGACCCAGTACTTC. The chain is built from TRBV5-4 and TRBJ2-5; TRBD2 is a possible D gene (6 bases). The CDR3 loop spans 14 amino acids. Trimming removed 5 bases at V and 5 bases at J, with 16 bases between. In germline, CDR1 is SGHNT, CDR2 YYREEE (reference sequence).